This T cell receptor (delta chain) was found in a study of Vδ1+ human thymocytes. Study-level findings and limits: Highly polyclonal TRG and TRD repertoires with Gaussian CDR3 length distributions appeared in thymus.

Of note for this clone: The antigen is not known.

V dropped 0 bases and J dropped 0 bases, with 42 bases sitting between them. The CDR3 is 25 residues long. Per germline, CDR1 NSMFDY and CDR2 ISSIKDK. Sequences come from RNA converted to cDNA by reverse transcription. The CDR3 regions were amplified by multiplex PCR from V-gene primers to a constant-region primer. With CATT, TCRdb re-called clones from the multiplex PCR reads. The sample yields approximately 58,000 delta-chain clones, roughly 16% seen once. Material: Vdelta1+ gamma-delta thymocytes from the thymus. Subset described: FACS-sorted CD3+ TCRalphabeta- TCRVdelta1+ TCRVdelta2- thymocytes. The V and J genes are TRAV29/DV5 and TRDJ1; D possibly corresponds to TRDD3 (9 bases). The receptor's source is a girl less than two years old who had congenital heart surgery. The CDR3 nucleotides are TGTGCAGCAAGCGCGACTTCCTACCCTACCAAGACTGGGGGACTACATCCGTTGTACACCGATAAACTCATCTTT. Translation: CAASATSYPTKTGGLHPLYTDKLIF. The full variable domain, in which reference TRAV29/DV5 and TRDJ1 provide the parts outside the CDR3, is DQQVKQNSPSLSVQEGRISILNCDYTNSMFDYFLWYKKYPAEGPTFLISISSIKDKNEDGRFTVFLNKSAKHLSLHIVPSQPGDSAVYFCAASATSYPTKTGGLHPLYTDKLIFGKGTRVTVEP.